Listed here are 22 T cell receptor beta chains from one sample, sequenced in a study of T cell repertoires in cytomegalovirus infection. MiXCR, run by TCRdb on the reads, gives a single entry per CDR3 protein. Seen here are 300,000 or so distinct CDR3 sequences, about 25% observed once, and the top ten hold approximately 15%. The source material was PBMCs. Receptor source: a human donor in good health (CMV status not recorded). Some clones in this sample may be carry-over from other donors' samples.

The chain is built from TRBV6-6 and TRBJ2-6, with D perhaps TRBD2 (6 bases). Deletions cut 0 bases from V and 4 bases from J, with 13 bases between. Germline-derived CDR1 and CDR2 are MNHNY and SVGAGI (reference sequence). The CDR3 loop spans 17 amino acids. CDR3 in amino acids: CASSYSSGAGGANVLTF. The CDR3 DNA sequence: TGTGCCAGCAGTTACTCGTCCGGGGCGGGGGGGGCCAACGTCCTGACTTTC.

This clonotype appeared a few times. This sequence joins TRBV28 and TRBJ1-2, with TRBD1 matching 7 bases. The CDR3 spans 14 residues. V was pared by 1 base and J by 7 bases, with 6 bases of the junction left unmatched. Germline loops: CDR1 MDHEN, CDR2 SYDVKM. The CDR3 spells CASSLSYRGGGYTF. DNA of the CDR3: TGTGCCAGCAGTTTATCCTACAGGGGCGGTGGCTACACCTTC.

The rearrangement uses TRBV11-2 and TRBJ2-1; 9 nucleotides align to TRBD1. CDR3 length: 15 amino acids. Germline V gene lookup returns CDR1 SGHAT and CDR2 FQNNGV. Germline trimming cut 3 bases from V and 7 bases from J; bases unmatched to any gene: 7. For the CDR3, the DNA is TGTGCCAGCAGCTTGGAACAGGGGGCTGTGAATGAGCAGTTCTTC. Translating gives CASSLEQGAVNEQFF.

In regard to this clonotype: A read error may be the cause here, since a much bigger clone is one base away. The final CDR3 position lacks the conserved phenylalanine or tryptophan, pointing to a likely read error. V usage is TRBV7-2 and J usage is TRBJ2-1; maybe TRBD1 (5 bases). The germline V and J ends were trimmed by 3 bases and 9 bases, with 9 bases remaining between them. The CDR3 contains 12 residues. Germline V CDR1 and CDR2: SGHTA, FQGNSA. CDR3 region: CASSLGRGEQFY. CDR3 bases: TGTGCCAGCAGCTTGGGAAGGGGTGAGCAGTTCTAC.

This clonotype was seen only once. The CDR3 is CASSLRLAGGYTGELFF. CDR3 nucleotide sequence: TGTGCCAGCAGCTTGAGGCTAGCGGGAGGTTACACCGGGGAGCTGTTTTTT. This chain uses TRBV7-6 with TRBJ2-2, with 11 bases identical to TRBD2. The length of the CDR3 is 17 residues. Germline CDR1 reads SGHVS; CDR2 reads FNYEAQ. With V trimmed by 3 bases and J by 3 bases, 6 bases remained unmatched.

This clonotype was seen at least ten times. The gene calls are TRBV7-6 and TRBJ2-1, with 12 bases lining up with TRBD2. With V trimmed by 5 bases and J by 2 bases, 7 bases remained unmatched. The CDR3 totals 17 residues. CDR1 is SGHVS and CDR2 is FNYEAQ in the germline V gene. CDR3 region: CASSKQLAGGPYNEQFF. CDR3 nucleotide sequence: TGTGCCAGCAGCAAACAACTAGCGGGAGGCCCCTACAATGAGCAGTTCTTC.

The genes are TRBV7-9 and TRBJ2-7, with 8 bases fitting TRBD2. The CDR3 runs 14 residues. V dropped 5 bases and J dropped 0; count of bases not matched to a gene: 3. Per germline, CDR1 SEHNR and CDR2 FQNEAQ (reference sequence). CDR3 amino acids: CASSLTSDSYEQYF. CDR3 DNA sequence: TGTGCCAGCAGCCTGACTAGCGACTCCTACGAGCAGTACTTC.

The chain has TRBV7-9 and TRBJ2-3, with unresolved D. The germline V gene encodes CDR1 SEHNR and CDR2 FQNEAQ (reference sequence). Trimming left V 3 bases short and J 2 bases short, with 15 bases between. This CDR3 has 16 amino acids. The CDR3 loop is CASSLGYSLITDTQYF. The CDR3 coding sequence is TGTGCCAGCAGCTTGGGGTACTCCCTAATCACAGATACGCAGTATTTT.

This clonotype was counted only a few times. The chain recombines TRBV20-1 with TRBJ2-4; 9 nucleotides match TRBD2. Looked up from germline, CDR1 is DFQATT and CDR2 is SNEGSKA (reference sequence). J lost 6 bases, V lost 4 bases, and 4 bases had no gene match. This CDR3 is 13 amino acids long. This CDR3 is CSAIPSGANIQYF. The CDR3 DNA reads TGCAGTGCTATTCCTAGCGGGGCAAACATTCAGTACTTC.

The rearrangement uses TRBV6-1 and TRBJ1-5; no reliable D call. With 8 bases removed from V and 7 bases from J, the gap between germline ends came to 18 bases. Germline loops: CDR1 MNHNS, CDR2 SASEGT. The CDR3 loop spans 14 amino acids. The CDR3 region is CASCGLGAGQPQHF. CDR3 bases: TGTGCCAGCTGCGGATTAGGCGCTGGGCAGCCCCAGCATTTT.

This clonotype was seen a few times. The V and J genes are TRBV7-9 and TRBJ2-5; TRBD1 matches at 7 bases. The CDR3 extends over 15 amino acids. Germline lookup yields CDR1 SEHNR and CDR2 FQNEAQ (reference sequence). V lost 1 base, J lost 5 bases, and 7 bases stayed unmatched. The CDR3 sequence is CASSLGRGSQETQYF. In DNA form, the CDR3 reads TGTGCCAGCAGCTTAGGCAGGGGGAGCCAGGAGACCCAGTACTTC.

The chain uses TRBV28 and TRBJ2-1; tentative D call: TRBD1 (6 bases). The CDR3 spans 12 residues. In germline, CDR1 is MDHEN, CDR2 SYDVKM. The germline V and J ends were trimmed by 2 bases and 14 bases, with 13 bases remaining between them. CDR3 residues: CASSLRLGAKFF. The CDR3 DNA is TGTGCCAGCAGTTTAAGACTGGGGGCGAAGTTCTTC.

J is TRBJ2-5 and V is TRBV7-9, with a tentative D call TRBD2 (5 bases). V was pared by 0 bases and J by 5 bases, with 16 bases between. Germline CDR1 reads SEHNR; CDR2 reads FQNEAQ (reference sequence). The CDR3 consists of 16 residues. The CDR3 region is CASSLAGGGNRETQYF. The CDR3 DNA sequence: TGTGCCAGCAGCTTAGCAGGAGGAGGCAACCGGGAGACCCAGTACTTC.

The rearrangement links TRBV7-9 to TRBJ1-2; D is ambiguous. Germline V gene lookup returns CDR1 SEHNR and CDR2 FQNEAQ (reference sequence). The germline V and J ends were trimmed by 4 bases and 0 bases, with 12 bases remaining between them. The CDR3 contains 15 residues. The CDR3 loop is CASSCPGRTNYGYTF. The CDR3 bases are TGTGCCAGCAGCTGCCCAGGCAGGACTAACTATGGCTACACCTTC.

This clonotype was counted between two and nine times. The chain couples TRBV20-1 to TRBJ2-1, with TRBD2 identical over 10 bases. This CDR3 contains 15 residues. After removal of 6 bases from V and 5 bases from J, the junction contained 10 bases not matched to a gene. In germline, CDR1 is DFQATT, CDR2 SNEGSKA (reference sequence). Written as DNA, the CDR3 is TGCAGTGCCCCTACTAGCGGGAAGTGGGACAATGAGCAGTTCTTC. Protein: CSAPTSGKWDNEQFF.

This clonotype was detected ten times or more. The chain employs TRBV7-8 and TRBJ2-5; TRBD1 might be the D (6 bases). The CDR3 consists of 13 residues. V lost 6 bases and J 4 bases, leaving 12 bases between the germline ends. The V gene's germline CDR1 is SGHVS and CDR2 FQNEAQ. For the CDR3, the DNA is TGTGCCAGCAGTACAGGGATAGGAGAGACCCAGTACTTC. It yields the protein CASSTGIGETQYF.

The J gene is TRBJ2-7, the V gene TRBV7-2; TRBD1 aligns across 8 bases. Germline trimming cut 8 bases from V and 1 base from J; bases unmatched to any gene: 4. This CDR3 is built from 13 residues. Looked up from germline, CDR1 is SGHTA and CDR2 is FQGNSA. The CDR3 loop is CASRQGWSYEQYF. The DNA of the CDR3 is TGTGCCAGCCGACAGGGGTGGTCCTACGAGCAGTACTTC.

V and J are TRBV7-4 and TRBJ1-2; 7 nucleotides align to TRBD1. The CDR3 sequence is 12 residues long. Germline CDR1 reads SGHVT; CDR2 reads SQSDAQ. V shed 1 base, J shed 12 bases, and the junction held 5 bases outside the gene matches. The CDR3 here is CASSLGQGRNTF. The DNA of the CDR3 is TGTGCCAGCAGCTTAGGACAGGGACGGAACACCTTC.

This sequence joins TRBV30 and TRBJ2-7; the match to TRBD1 covers 9 bases. The length of the CDR3 is 11 residues. CDR1 GTSNPN and CDR2 SVGIG come from the germline V gene (reference sequence). Unmatched junction bases numbered 0, after V lost 5 bases and J lost 4 bases. This CDR3 is CAWDRGYEQYF. The CDR3 bases are TGTGCCTGGGACAGGGGGTACGAGCAGTACTTC.

The gene calls are TRBV18 and TRBJ1-4; possibly TRBD1 for D (5 bases). This CDR3 region has 16 residues. The germline V and J ends were trimmed by 6 bases and 8 bases, with 22 bases remaining between them. Germline V gene lookup returns CDR1 KGHSH and CDR2 LQKENI. CDR3 DNA sequence: TGTGCCAGCTCGCCCAGTTCCCCGGGAGCAGGGGAAAAACTGTTTTTT. The encoded protein is CASSPSSPGAGEKLFF.

This clonotype was observed a handful of times. V gene TRBV12-3 or TRBV12-4 combines with J gene TRBJ2-2; 9 bases match TRBD2. V trimming: 6 bases; J trimming: 3 bases; junction bases outside the gene matches: 2. The CDR3 totals 14 residues. CDR3 in DNA: TGTGCCAGCAGAAGACTAGCGGACACCGGGGAGCTGTTTTTT. Protein: CASRRLADTGELFF.

The chain recombines TRBV10-3 with TRBJ2-7, with TRBD2 matching over 12 bases. The CDR3 has 14 residues. The germline CDR1 and CDR2 sequences are ENHRY and SYGVKD. Trimming took 6 bases from V and 3 from J; bases not matched to a gene: 3. CDR3 nucleotide sequence: TGTGCCATCAGGGCTAGCGGGGGGGGCTACGAGCAGTACTTC. Its protein is CAIRASGGGYEQYF.